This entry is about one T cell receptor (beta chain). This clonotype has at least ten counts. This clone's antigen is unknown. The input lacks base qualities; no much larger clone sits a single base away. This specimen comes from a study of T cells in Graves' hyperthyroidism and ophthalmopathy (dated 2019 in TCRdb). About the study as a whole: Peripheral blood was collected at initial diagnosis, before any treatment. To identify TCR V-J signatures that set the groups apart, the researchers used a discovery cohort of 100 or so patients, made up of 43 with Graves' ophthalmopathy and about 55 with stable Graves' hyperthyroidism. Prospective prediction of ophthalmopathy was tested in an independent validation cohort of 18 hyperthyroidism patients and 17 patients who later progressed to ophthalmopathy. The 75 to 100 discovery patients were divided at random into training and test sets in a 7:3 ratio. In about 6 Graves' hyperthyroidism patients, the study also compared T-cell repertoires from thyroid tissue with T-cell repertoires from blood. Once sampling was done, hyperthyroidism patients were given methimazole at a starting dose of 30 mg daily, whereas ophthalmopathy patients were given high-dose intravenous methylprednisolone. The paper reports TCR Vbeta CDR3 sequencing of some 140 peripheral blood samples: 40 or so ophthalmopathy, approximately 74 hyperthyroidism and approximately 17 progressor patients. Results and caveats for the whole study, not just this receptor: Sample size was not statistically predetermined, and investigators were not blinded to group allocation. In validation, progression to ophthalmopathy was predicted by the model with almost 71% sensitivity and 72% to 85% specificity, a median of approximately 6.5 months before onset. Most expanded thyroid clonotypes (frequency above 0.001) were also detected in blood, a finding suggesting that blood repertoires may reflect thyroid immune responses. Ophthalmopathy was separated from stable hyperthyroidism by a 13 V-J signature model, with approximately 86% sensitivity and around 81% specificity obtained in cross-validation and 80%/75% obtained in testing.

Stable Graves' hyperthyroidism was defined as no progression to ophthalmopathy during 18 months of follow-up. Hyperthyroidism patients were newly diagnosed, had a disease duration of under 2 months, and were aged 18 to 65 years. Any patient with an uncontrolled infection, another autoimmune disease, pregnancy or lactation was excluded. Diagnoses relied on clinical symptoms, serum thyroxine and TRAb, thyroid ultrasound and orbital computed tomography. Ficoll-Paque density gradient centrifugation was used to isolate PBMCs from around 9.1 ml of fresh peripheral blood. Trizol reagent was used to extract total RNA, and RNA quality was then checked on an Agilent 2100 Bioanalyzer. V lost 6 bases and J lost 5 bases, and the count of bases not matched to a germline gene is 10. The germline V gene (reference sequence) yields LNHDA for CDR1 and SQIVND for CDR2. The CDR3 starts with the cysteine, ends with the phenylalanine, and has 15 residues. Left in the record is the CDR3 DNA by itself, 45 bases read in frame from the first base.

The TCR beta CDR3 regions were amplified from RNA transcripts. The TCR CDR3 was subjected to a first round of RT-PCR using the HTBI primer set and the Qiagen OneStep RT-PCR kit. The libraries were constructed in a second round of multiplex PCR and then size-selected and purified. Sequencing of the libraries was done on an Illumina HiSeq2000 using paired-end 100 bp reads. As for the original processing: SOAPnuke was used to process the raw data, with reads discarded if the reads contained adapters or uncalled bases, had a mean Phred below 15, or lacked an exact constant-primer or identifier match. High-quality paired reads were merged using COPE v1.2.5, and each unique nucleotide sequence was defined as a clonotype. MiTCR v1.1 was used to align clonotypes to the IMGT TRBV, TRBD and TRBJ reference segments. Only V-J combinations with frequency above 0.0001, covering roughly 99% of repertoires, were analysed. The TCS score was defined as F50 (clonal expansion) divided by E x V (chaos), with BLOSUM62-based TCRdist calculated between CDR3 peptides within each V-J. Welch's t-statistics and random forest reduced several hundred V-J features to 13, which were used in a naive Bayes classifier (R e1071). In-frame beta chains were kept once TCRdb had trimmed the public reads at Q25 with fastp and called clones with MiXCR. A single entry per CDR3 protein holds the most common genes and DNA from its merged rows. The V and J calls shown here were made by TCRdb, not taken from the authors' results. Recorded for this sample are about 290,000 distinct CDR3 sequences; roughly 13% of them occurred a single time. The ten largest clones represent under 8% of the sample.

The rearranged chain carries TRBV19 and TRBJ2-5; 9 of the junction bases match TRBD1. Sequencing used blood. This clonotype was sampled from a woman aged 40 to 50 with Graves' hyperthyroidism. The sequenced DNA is TGTGCCAGTAGGGGGACAGGGACCCCCGGGGAGACCCAGTACTTC. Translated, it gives CASRGTGTPGETQYF.